This TCR beta chain was identified during a study of prognosis after radiotherapy for stage I lung cancer. Study information: Individuals diagnosed with stage I non-small cell lung cancer underwent enrollment between April 2018 and January 2019. Histologically, the tumors comprised squamous cell carcinoma in more than five patients and adenocarcinoma in under 15.

Germline loops: CDR1 SGHTA, CDR2 FQGNSA. J was trimmed by 2 bases and V by 2 bases; bases with no gene match: 7. The CDR3 runs to 17 residues. In this sample, this clonotype turned up many times. Its antigen is still unknown. Study-wide results and caveats: Unique TCR clone counts dropped after stereotactic body radiation therapy, from a median of around 10,000 to 6,500.

TCR beta CDR3 was amplified from genomic DNA by two-round multiplex PCR. Gene-specific primers for each TRBV and TRBJ gene drove first-round PCR. TCRdb reprocessed the multiplex PCR reads with MiXCR, giving one entry per CDR3 protein. The table shows nearly 35,000 distinct CDR3 sequences, with approximately 35% occurring only once. The chain couples TRBV7-2 to TRBJ1-4, with 8 positions matching TRBD1. The sequence was obtained from a donor at least 50 years old with non-small cell lung cancer. The specimen was PBMCs, collected before or after stereotactic body radiation therapy (not recorded which). CDR3: CASSLRQGISTNEKLFF. In nucleotides, the CDR3 is TGTGCCAGCAGCTTACGACAGGGGATCTCCACTAATGAAAAACTGTTTTTT.